Listed below are T cell receptor beta chains from one sample, sequenced in a study of vaccination effects on CD4 cells after COVID-19. These TCRs are of unknown antigen specificity. TCRdb's copy holds only in-frame clones and misses some; the assay was immunoSEQ multiplex PCR. The sample comprises tens of thousands of clones, about two thirds of which are singletons, and less than 20% rests with the top ten. The sample in question was CD4+ T cells from PBMCs cultured with HCoV-229E spike peptides, obtained before COVID-19 vaccination. These receptors all stem from a human donor who received a COVID-19 vaccine. CDR3s include the opening cysteine and the closing phenylalanine or tryptophan. The order of the fields is V gene, D gene, clone size, J gene, CDR3 protein, CDR3 DNA. The D gene is left open where the match is weak. Clone sizes are given selectively: once, few, many, or a class where the clone is expanded.

TRBV3-1/TRBV3-2	TRBD1	.	TRBJ1-6	CASSPTGGAPLHF	TGTGCCAGCAGCCCAACAGGGGGGGCACCCCTCCACTTT
TRBV5-1	TRBD1	.	TRBJ2-1	CASSLGAGGSYNEQFF	TGCGCCAGCAGCTTGGGGGCAGGGGGCTCATACAATGAGCAGTTCTTC
TRBV30	.	.	TRBJ2-5	CAWATGVKETQYF	TGTGCCTGGGCTACGGGGGTTAAAGAGACCCAGTACTTC
TRBV5-1	.	.	TRBJ2-7	CASSLSWRGYEQYF	TGCGCCAGCAGCTTGAGTTGGAGGGGCTACGAGCAGTACTTC
TRBV11-2	.	.	TRBJ2-2	CASSSGPNTGELFF	TGTGCCAGCAGCTCGGGTCCGAACACCGGGGAGCTGTTTTTT
TRBV2	.	.	TRBJ2-1	CASSLDRNEQFF	TGTGCCAGCAGTTTGGACAGAAATGAGCAGTTCTTC
TRBV12-5	.	.	TRBJ2-3	CASGLVLAREPDTQYF	TGTGCTAGTGGTTTGGTACTTGCGCGGGAACCAGATACGCAGTATTTT
TRBV30	TRBD1	.	TRBJ1-2	CAWTTGGEYGYTF	TGTGCCTGGACGACAGGGGGCGAGTATGGCTACACCTTC
TRBV3-1/TRBV3-2	.	.	TRBJ1-1	CASSPRPGSEAFF	TGTGCCAGCAGCCCTCGTCCAGGCTCTGAAGCTTTCTTT
TRBV5-6	.	.	TRBJ1-3	CASSYVSSGNTIYF	TGTGCCAGCAGCTACGTAAGTTCTGGAAACACCATATATTTT
TRBV7-9	.	.	TRBJ2-7	CASSLAAGAYEQYF	TGTGCCAGCAGCTTAGCGGCAGGGGCGTACGAGCAGTACTTC
TRBV5-1	TRBD2	once	TRBJ2-1	CASSSPGLAGKEQFF	TGCGCCAGCAGCTCGCCGGGACTAGCGGGAAAGGAGCAGTTCTTC
TRBV5-1	.	few	TRBJ1-5	CASSLAGQLNQPQHF	TGCGCCAGCAGCTTGGCCGGACAGTTAAATCAGCCCCAGCATTTT
TRBV6-5	TRBD2	.	TRBJ2-1	CASSLTSGKFNEQFF	TGTGCCAGCAGCCTAACTAGCGGGAAATTCAATGAGCAGTTCTTC
TRBV4-2	TRBD1	.	TRBJ2-7	CASSQSRDRNYEQYF	TGTGCCAGCAGCCAAAGCCGGGACAGAAATTACGAGCAGTACTTC
TRBV19	.	.	TRBJ2-1	CASSISGDSYNEQFF	TGTGCCAGTAGTATATCCGGGGACTCCTACAATGAGCAGTTCTTC
TRBV5-4	TRBD2	.	TRBJ2-7	CASSSSSGGSYEQYF	TGTGCCAGCAGCTCAAGTAGCGGGGGGTCCTACGAGCAGTACTTC
TRBV30	TRBD1	.	TRBJ2-1	CAWSRDRANEQFF	TGTGCCTGGAGCAGGGACAGGGCCAATGAGCAGTTCTTC
TRBV19	.	.	TRBJ1-5	CASSIDFNQPQHF	TGTGCCAGTAGTATTGACTTCAATCAGCCCCAGCATTTT
TRBV10-2	TRBD2	large	TRBJ2-3	CASSWDYSSTDTQYF	TGCGCCAGCAGTTGGGACTATTCTAGCACAGATACGCAGTATTTT